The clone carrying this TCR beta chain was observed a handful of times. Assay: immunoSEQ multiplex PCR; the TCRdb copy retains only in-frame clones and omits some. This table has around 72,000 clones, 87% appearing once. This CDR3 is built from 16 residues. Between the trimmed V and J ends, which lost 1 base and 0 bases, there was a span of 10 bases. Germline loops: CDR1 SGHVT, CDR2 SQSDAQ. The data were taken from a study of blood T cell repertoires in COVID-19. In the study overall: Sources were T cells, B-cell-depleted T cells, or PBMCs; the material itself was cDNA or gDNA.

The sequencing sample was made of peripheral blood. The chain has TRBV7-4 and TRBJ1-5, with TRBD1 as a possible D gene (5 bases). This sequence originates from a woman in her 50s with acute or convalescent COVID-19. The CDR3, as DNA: TGTGCCAGCAGCTTAGGACAGAAAAATAGCAATCAGCCCCAGCATTTT. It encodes CASSLGQKNSNQPQHF. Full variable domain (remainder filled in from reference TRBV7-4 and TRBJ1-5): GAGVSQSPRYKVAKRGRDVALRCDSISGHVTLYWYRQTLGQGSEVLTYSQSDAQRDKSGRPSGRFSAERPERSVSTLKIQRTEQGDSAVYLCASSLGQKNSNQPQHFGDGTRLSIL.